Below, 8 T cell receptor beta chains from the same sample are listed, as sequenced in a study of blood T cell repertoires in COVID-19. Only in-frame clones appear in the TCRdb table, and some are missing; sequencing was by immunoSEQ multiplex PCR. The sample carries about 97,000 clones, 85% to 95% recorded once. Specimen: peripheral blood. The receptors come from a man between 50 and 59 years old with active COVID-19.

The chain combines TRBV19 with TRBJ1-3; 11 nucleotides match TRBD1. CDR3 length equals 16 residues. J was trimmed by 3 bases and V by 6 bases; bases with no gene match: 7. Germline V gives CDR1 LNHDA, CDR2 SQIVND (reference sequence). The CDR3 sequence is CASSLLGQGDGNTIYF. CDR3 in DNA: TGTGCCAGTAGCCTACTGGGACAGGGGGATGGAAACACCATATATTTT.

The rearrangement joins TRBV19 to TRBJ2-1; 13 nucleotides align to TRBD2. The germline V gene has CDR1 LNHDA and CDR2 SQIVND (reference sequence). The length of the CDR3 is 15 residues. V shed 6 bases and J 5 bases; nucleotides not matched to a gene: 4. CDR3: CASRSTSGRHNEQFF. The CDR3 DNA follows: TGTGCCAGTAGATCGACTAGCGGGAGGCACAATGAGCAGTTCTTC.

V and J are TRBV5-4 and TRBJ2-7, with D perhaps matching TRBD2 (5 bases). Trimming stripped 0 bases from V and 0 bases from J, with 13 bases between. The germline CDR1 and CDR2 sequences are SGHNT and YYREEE (reference sequence). The CDR3 sequence is 16 residues long. CDR3 coding DNA: TGTGCCAGCAGCTTGGGAGGGTCAACCCCCTCCTACGAGCAGTACTTC. Protein sequence: CASSLGGSTPSYEQYF.

This chain links TRBV6-5 with TRBJ1-2, with D perhaps TRBD1 (5 bases). CDR3 length: 13 amino acids. Trimming shortened V by 2 bases and J by 2 bases, and 6 bases separated the two germline ends. Germline V gene data show CDR1 as MNHEY and CDR2 as SVGAGI. The CDR3 DNA sequence: TGTGCCAGCAGTTACGACAGAAACTATGGCTACACCTTC. Protein: CASSYDRNYGYTF.

The V and J genes are TRBV19 and TRBJ2-2, with D unresolved. This CDR3 is 17 amino acids long. V gave up 3 bases and J gave up 2 bases, with 16 bases separating them. CDR1 is LNHDA, CDR2 SQIVND, per germline (reference sequence). CDR3 in amino acids: CASSIPWSVHNTGELFF. DNA of the CDR3: TGTGCCAGTAGTATCCCTTGGTCAGTCCATAACACCGGGGAGCTGTTTTTT.

This chain joins TRBV5-1 and TRBJ2-7, with TRBD2 matching over 11 bases. The CDR3 is made up of 15 amino acids. The germline V gene has CDR1 SGHRS and CDR2 YFSETQ. Trimming removed 2 bases from V and 1 base from J; junction bases left unmatched: 2. CDR3 amino acids: CASSFSGRGSYEQYF. The CDR3 region has the DNA TGCGCCAGCAGCTTTAGCGGGAGGGGATCCTACGAGCAGTACTTC.

The chain combines TRBV27 with TRBJ1-6; 7 nucleotides align to TRBD1. There are 16 residues in the CDR3. The germline gives CDR1 MNHEY, CDR2 SMNVEV (reference sequence). The V segment lost 0 bases and the J segment 6 bases; nucleotides outside the gene matches: 5. The CDR3 DNA reads TGTGCCAGCAGTTTATCGGGCGGGACAGCTAATTCACCCCTCCACTTT. This encodes CASSLSGGTANSPLHF.

This clone was seen more than once but under ten times. The V call is TRBV29-1, the J call TRBJ2-7; the D gene is possibly TRBD2 (6 bases). With 2 bases removed from V and 3 bases from J, the gap between germline ends came to 11 bases. The CDR3 totals 13 residues. Per germline, CDR1 SQVTM and CDR2 ANQGSEA. CDR3 in amino acids: CSVEWGEDYEQYF. The CDR3 nucleotides read TGCAGCGTTGAATGGGGGGAAGACTACGAGCAGTACTTC.